Listed below are T cell receptor beta chains from one sample, sequenced in a study of T cell responses to AZD1222 COVID-19 vaccine. The table came from immunoSEQ multiplex PCR; TCRdb's copy has only in-frame clones and leaves some out. The sample holds some 130,000 clones; roughly 93% are singletons and the top ten take approximately 1.1%. The sequences come from peripheral blood, collected 28 days after the second AZD1222 dose. The receptor source for this set is an adult who received the AZD1222 COVID-19 vaccine. The CDR3 runs from the conserved cysteine through the conserved F or W. The order of the fields is J gene, V gene, D gene, CDR3 DNA, CDR3 protein. A D gene is named only where the DNA matches it firmly.

j_gene: TRBJ2-7
v_gene: TRBV5-4
d_gene: TRBD2
CDR3nt: TGTGCCAGCAGCCAAATTGGGACTAGCGATACCTACGAGCAGTACTTC
CDR3aa: CASSQIGTSDTYEQYF

j_gene: TRBJ1-1
v_gene: TRBV27
d_gene: NA
CDR3nt: TGTGCCAGCTCCATATCCCTTGAGAATACTGAAGCTTTCTTT
CDR3aa: CASSISLENTEAFF

j_gene: TRBJ1-5
v_gene: TRBV7-8
d_gene: NA
CDR3nt: TGTGCCAGCAGCCCTTACGGTCAGGATCAGCCCCAGCATTTT
CDR3aa: CASSPYGQDQPQHF

j_gene: TRBJ1-4
v_gene: TRBV27
d_gene: NA
CDR3nt: TGTGCCAGCAGTTTATCGGGGCAGCTTAATGAAAAACTGTTTTTT
CDR3aa: CASSLSGQLNEKLFF

j_gene: TRBJ1-1
v_gene: TRBV19
d_gene: TRBD1
CDR3nt: TGTGCCAGTAAATTGGGGACAGGGCGTAGTACTGAAGCTTTCTTT
CDR3aa: CASKLGTGRSTEAFF

j_gene: TRBJ2-7
v_gene: TRBV5-5
d_gene: NA
CDR3nt: TGTGCCAGCAGCTTGCAATCTTGGATTATGTATAAGGGAAGGATCTACGAGCAGTACTTC
CDR3aa: CASSLQSWIMYKGRIYEQYF

j_gene: TRBJ1-1
v_gene: TRBV28
d_gene: TRBD1
CDR3nt: TGTGCCAGCAGCCGGGACAGGGGGCGCGGGTCGTCTGAAGCTTTCTTT
CDR3aa: CASSRDRGRGSSEAFF

j_gene: TRBJ1-1
v_gene: TRBV29-1
d_gene: TRBD1
CDR3nt: TGCAGCGTCGCACCCCAGGGGGCGCGTCGCAAGAACACTGAAGCTTTCTTT
CDR3aa: CSVAPQGARRKNTEAFF

j_gene: TRBJ2-3
v_gene: TRBV18
d_gene: TRBD2
CDR3nt: TGTGCCAGCTCACTTGCTAGCGGACGCACAGATACGCAGTATTTT
CDR3aa: CASSLASGRTDTQYF

j_gene: TRBJ2-3
v_gene: TRBV5-1
d_gene: NA
CDR3nt: TGCGCCAGCAGCTCCATTGTCACCGGGTCCCTAGGGTCCCCAGATACGCAGTATTTT
CDR3aa: CASSSIVTGSLGSPDTQYF

j_gene: TRBJ1-1
v_gene: TRBV19
d_gene: NA
CDR3nt: TGTGCCAGTAGTATCGGCATTCGGTGGGGTGAAGCTTTCTTT
CDR3aa: CASSIGIRWGEAFF